A single sample is the source of the 16 T cell receptor beta chains below, sequenced in a study of T cells after yellow fever vaccination. TCRdb re-called the 5' RACE reads with MiXCR, one entry per CDR3 protein. This table has approximately 550,000 distinct CDR3 sequences, less than 20% appearing once. Source: PBMCs, taken 15 days after the yellow fever booster vaccination. These receptor sequences come from a man aged 30-40 years who received the YFV17D yellow fever vaccine.

This clonotype was counted between two and nine times. The genes are TRBV5-1 and TRBJ2-1; D possibly matches TRBD1 or TRBD2 (5 bases each). Germline V CDR1 and CDR2: SGHRS, YFSETQ. Trimming removed 0 bases at V and 0 bases at J, with 16 bases between. CDR3 length: 18 amino acids. The CDR3 region is CASSLAGATLSSYNEQFF. The CDR3 DNA reads TGCGCCAGCAGCTTGGCCGGGGCGACTCTGAGCTCCTACAATGAGCAGTTCTTC.

This clonotype was observed a handful of times. The V call is TRBV7-2, the J call TRBJ2-3; D remains ambiguous. V was pared by 4 bases and J by 0 bases, with 8 bases between. This CDR3 contains 14 residues. In germline, CDR1 is SGHTA, CDR2 FQGNSA. The CDR3: CASSYGYSTDTQYF. The CDR3 coding sequence is TGTGCCAGCAGCTATGGGTATAGCACAGATACGCAGTATTTT. Using reference TRBV7-2 and TRBJ2-3 for the parts outside the CDR3, the full variable domain is GAGVSQSPSNKVTEKGKDVELRCDPISGHTALYWYRQSLGQGLEFLIYFQGNSAPDKSGLPSDRFSAERTGGSVSTLTIQRTQQEDSAVYLCASSYGYSTDTQYFGPGTRLTVL.

This chain uses TRBV13 with TRBJ1-1, with D perhaps TRBD1 (5 bases). Deletions cut 5 bases from V and 5 bases from J, with 15 bases between. Germline V CDR1 and CDR2: PRHDT, FYEKMQ (reference sequence). CDR3 length equals 14 residues. In nucleotides, the CDR3 is TGTGCCAGCAGCCGCGGACAAGGGATGACTGAAGCTTTCTTT. Protein: CASSRGQGMTEAFF.

The chain employs TRBV30 and TRBJ1-5, with 7 bases lining up with TRBD1. The germline gives CDR1 GTSNPN, CDR2 SVGIG (reference sequence). J was trimmed by 5 bases and V by 3 bases; bases with no gene match: 10. This CDR3 region has 15 residues. CDR3 region: CAWSHFGQVHQPQHF. In DNA, the CDR3 is TGTGCCTGGAGCCACTTCGGACAGGTCCATCAGCCCCAGCATTTT.

J is TRBJ2-5 and V is TRBV5-4; the D is unclear. Trimming shortened V by 0 bases and J by 5 bases, and 11 bases separated the two germline ends. The V gene's germline CDR1 is SGHNT and CDR2 YYREEE (reference sequence). CDR3 length: 14 amino acids. In DNA form, the CDR3 reads TGTGCCAGCAGCTTGGTTTCGGCGGATGAGACCCAGTACTTC. Encoded protein: CASSLVSADETQYF.

This clonotype was observed a handful of times. V is TRBV7-8 and J is TRBJ2-7, with D possibly being TRBD1 (6 bases). Deletions cut 3 bases from V and 3 bases from J, with 9 bases between. CDR1 and CDR2 from the germline V gene are SGHVS and FQNEAQ. This CDR3 is built from 13 residues. CDR3 loop: CASSFDRNYEQYF. The CDR3 nucleotides read TGTGCCAGCAGCTTCGACAGGAACTACGAGCAGTACTTC.

J is TRBJ2-7 and V is TRBV20-1; 13 bases line up with TRBD2. With 3 bases clipped from V and 5 bases from J, the junction kept 7 bases outside the gene matches. Germline V CDR1 and CDR2: DFQATT, SNEGSKA (reference sequence). The CDR3 spans 15 residues. The CDR3 bases are TGCAGTGCTAGGCTTACTAGCGGGAGGGGGAACGAGCAGTACTTC. Its translation is CSARLTSGRGNEQYF.

Only a few counts were recorded for this clonotype. The gene calls are TRBV7-2 and TRBJ2-1, with D possibly being TRBD2 (5 bases). Germline CDR1 and CDR2: SGHTA and FQGNSA. This CDR3 contains 15 residues. The germline V and J ends were trimmed by 3 bases and 3 bases, with 12 bases remaining between them. The CDR3, as DNA: TGTGCCAGCAGCTTCGAGGGATTAGGCTACAATGAGCAGTTCTTC. Translation gives CASSFEGLGYNEQFF.

The rearrangement uses TRBV20-1 and TRBJ2-2; TRBD2 agrees at 7 bases. The germline V gene has CDR1 DFQATT and CDR2 SNEGSKA (reference sequence). The CDR3 sequence is 17 residues long. Trimming took 5 bases from V and 6 from J; bases not matched to a gene: 18. The CDR3 loop is CSASREVGGRISGELFF. The CDR3 DNA reads TGCAGTGCTTCCCGAGAAGTGGGAGGGAGGATTTCCGGGGAGCTGTTTTTT.

In its sample, this clonotype was seen many times. The chain employs TRBV12-3 or TRBV12-4 and TRBJ2-3; 7 bases fit TRBD1. V trimming: 3 bases; J trimming: 2 bases; junction bases outside the gene matches: 8. The CDR3 spans 16 residues. This CDR3 reads CASSLKQGLATDTQYF. In DNA, the CDR3 is TGTGCCAGCAGTTTGAAACAGGGGCTCGCCACAGATACGCAGTATTTT.

J is TRBJ2-3 and V is TRBV29-1; D is ambiguous. Trimming took off 7 bases at V and 2 bases at J, with 4 bases between the two ends. The CDR3 is 10 amino acids. Germline CDR1 SQVTM, CDR2 ANQGSEA. The CDR3: CSAATDTQYF. The CDR3 bases are TGCAGCGCCGCCACAGATACGCAGTATTTT.

The sample holds a few counts of this clonotype. The J gene is TRBJ2-2, the V gene TRBV27; 7 bases fit TRBD2. J was trimmed by 8 bases and V by 6 bases; bases with no gene match: 3. CDR1 is MNHEY and CDR2 is SMNVEV in the germline V gene (reference sequence). This CDR3 is built from 12 residues. The DNA of the CDR3 is TGTGCCAGCAGATCAGCGGGGGGGGAGCTGTTTTTT. Residues: CASRSAGGELFF.

Within the sample, this clonotype is medium-sized. The gene calls are TRBV7-2 and TRBJ2-1, with D possibly being TRBD2 (6 bases). CDR1 and CDR2 from the germline V gene are SGHTA and FQGNSA. V was trimmed by 0 bases and J by 2 bases, leaving 11 bases between them. The CDR3 covers 16 residues. CDR3 residues: CASSLAAGFTYNEQFF. The CDR3 DNA follows: TGTGCCAGCAGCTTAGCGGCGGGATTTACCTACAATGAGCAGTTCTTC.

This clonotype was observed a handful of times. The chain uses TRBV20-1 and TRBJ2-1, with 14 bases that match TRBD2. The CDR3 is made up of 15 amino acids. The V and J ends lost 6 bases and 13 bases, in that order; junction bases with no gene match: 14. The germline gives CDR1 DFQATT, CDR2 SNEGSKA (reference sequence). CDR3 loop: CSADLGTSGRREQFF. The CDR3 DNA sequence: TGCAGTGCGGATCTCGGGACTAGCGGGAGACGGGAACAGTTCTTC.

This clonotype was recorded a few times. The rearrangement links TRBV25-1 to TRBJ2-3; D ambiguous. CDR3 length: 16 amino acids. CDR1 is MGHDK, CDR2 SYGVNS, per germline. Trimming removed 1 base from V and 3 bases from J, with 14 bases in between. The CDR3 DNA follows: TGTGCCAGCAGTGAATTGATACTCACCCCGACAGATACGCAGTATTTT. Its protein product is CASSELILTPTDTQYF.

The chain couples TRBV11-2 to TRBJ1-3; D gene unclear. This CDR3 has 16 amino acids. Germline assignment: CDR1 SGHAT and CDR2 FQNNGV. V was pared by 6 bases and J by 0 bases, with 15 bases between. The CDR3 nucleotides are TGTGCCAGCAGGAAAATTCAGACCCACTCTGGAAACACCATATATTTT. This encodes CASRKIQTHSGNTIYF.